This T cell receptor (beta chain) was sequenced in a study of T cell changes during pregnancy in multiple sclerosis. This CDR3 is 14 amino acids long. J lost 4 bases, V lost 7 bases, and 6 bases had no gene match. The V gene's germline CDR1 is SNHLY and CDR2 FYNNEI. Repertoires were generated with immunoSEQ multiplex PCR, while TCRdb's copy carries only in-frame clones and drops some. Here the sample spans 75,000 to 90,000 clones, approximately 94% being singletons. V and J are TRBV2 and TRBJ1-2; 10 positions agree with TRBD1. Here the sequenced sample was CD4+ T cells from peripheral blood mononuclear cells, taken before pregnancy. This TCR derives from a female donor with multiple sclerosis, enrolled in a pregnancy study. Here the CDR3 DNA reads TGTGCCAGCACTATGGGACAGGGGCTCTATGGCTACACCTTC. Translation: CASTMGQGLYGYTF.